Presented here are 18 T cell receptor beta chains from one specimen sequenced in a study of cytomegalovirus exposure and HLA in healthy donors. This PCR relied on a set of 60 Vbeta primers and 13 Jbeta primers. Sequencing used immunoSEQ multiplex PCR; TCRdb keeps in-frame clones, though not all of them. The table records about 130,000 clones, about 81% of them present only once. Sequenced input: PBMCs. These receptors came from a woman in her 50s in good health and CMV-seropositive.

The chain recombines TRBV11-2 with TRBJ2-7, with TRBD1 matching over 7 bases. The CDR3 is 15 residues long. Looked up from germline, CDR1 is SGHAT and CDR2 is FQNNGV. V lost 4 bases, J lost 4 bases, and 10 bases stayed unmatched. CDR3 DNA sequence: TGTGCCAGCAGCTATAACCGGGACAGAATTTACGAGCAGTACTTC. It specifies CASSYNRDRIYEQYF. The entire variable domain, with the rest obtained from reference TRBV11-2 and TRBJ2-7, is as follows: EAGVAQSPRYKIIEKRQSVAFWCNPISGHATLYWYQQILGQGPKLLIQFQNNGVVDDSQLPKDRFSAERLKGVDSTLKIQPAKLEDSAVYLCASSYNRDRIYEQYFGPGTRLTVT.

The chain uses TRBV29-1 and TRBJ2-5, with 12 bases lining up with TRBD2. The trim removed 6 bases at V and 4 bases at J, leaving 6 bases unmatched. The CDR3 extends over 14 amino acids. Germline CDR1 is SQVTM and CDR2 is ANQGSEA. The CDR3 nucleotides are TGCAGCGTACCAGGGACTAGCGGGCGAGAGACCCAGTACTTC. Its protein is CSVPGTSGRETQYF.

V is TRBV4-2 and J is TRBJ1-4; possible D gene TRBD1, 5 bases. CDR1 is LGHNA and CDR2 is YNFKEQ in the germline V gene. Trimming pared 4 bases from V and 4 bases from J, leaving 19 bases between. CDR3 length: 17 residues. CDR3 in DNA: TGTGCCAGCAGCCCAACCGGACCGGGGGGGTTTAATGAAAAACTGTTTTTT. It codes for CASSPTGPGGFNEKLFF.

The V call is TRBV11-2, the J call TRBJ2-7; 7 nucleotides align to TRBD2. Per germline, CDR1 SGHAT and CDR2 FQNNGV. The CDR3 has 15 amino acids. V shed 6 bases, J shed 1 base, and the junction held 9 bases outside the gene matches. The CDR3 protein is CASSFGTIQSYEQYF. The DNA for the CDR3 is TGTGCCAGCAGTTTTGGGACTATCCAATCCTACGAGCAGTACTTC.

This chain uses TRBV19 with TRBJ1-2; 9 bases are shared with TRBD1. CDR3 size: 14 residues. The V gene end was trimmed by 4 bases and the J gene end by 4 bases; junction bases not matched to a gene: 4. In germline, CDR1 is LNHDA, CDR2 SQIVND (reference sequence). CDR3 amino acids: CASSTGTGSYGYTF. The CDR3 DNA follows: TGTGCCAGTAGTACTGGGACAGGGAGCTATGGCTACACCTTC.

This chain joins TRBV5-1 and TRBJ2-3; 7 positions agree with TRBD1. The junction had 6 bases not matched to a gene; V was cut back by 0 bases and J by 2 bases. The CDR3 runs to 16 residues. The germline V gene encodes CDR1 SGHRS and CDR2 YFSETQ. The CDR3, as DNA: TGCGCCAGCAGCTTGGTTGCGACAGGGCTCACAGATACGCAGTATTTT. The encoded protein is CASSLVATGLTDTQYF. Full variable domain (rest looked up from reference TRBV5-1 and TRBJ2-3): KAGVTQTPRYLIKTRGQQVTLSCSPISGHRSVSWYQQTPGQGLQFLFEYFSETQRNKGNFPGRFSGRQFSNSRSEMNVSTLELGDSALYLCASSLVATGLTDTQYFGPGTRLTVL.

This clone has just one count. The rearrangement uses TRBV9 and TRBJ1-1; TRBD1 matches 8 bases. The CDR3 consists of 14 residues. V gave up 4 bases and J gave up 5 bases; unmatched junction bases: 7. Germline lookup yields CDR1 SGDLS and CDR2 YYNGEE. The CDR3 sequence is CASSTQDRETEAFF. CDR3 in DNA: TGTGCCAGCAGCACCCAGGACAGGGAAACTGAAGCTTTCTTT.

This clone was seen more than once but under ten times. The V call is TRBV2, the J call TRBJ2-1; possible D gene TRBD2, 6 bases. The V gene's germline CDR1 is SNHLY and CDR2 FYNNEI. V lost 3 bases to trimming and J lost 5 bases, with 8 bases between them. This CDR3 contains 13 residues. The CDR3 spells CASSDGGNNEQFF. CDR3 coding DNA: TGTGCCAGCAGTGACGGGGGAAACAATGAGCAGTTCTTC.

The CDR3 sequence is CASSFMTGSEAFF. DNA for the CDR3: TGTGCCAGCAGCTTTATGACAGGGTCGGAAGCTTTCTTT. V and J are TRBV7-3 and TRBJ1-1; TRBD1 aligns across 7 bases. Germline loops: CDR1 SGHTA, CDR2 FQGTGA. The length of the CDR3 is 13 residues. V trimming: 3 bases; J trimming: 8 bases; junction bases outside the gene matches: 6.

This rearrangement joins TRBV18 to TRBJ2-4, with unresolved D. From germline, CDR1 is KGHSH and CDR2 LQKENI. The CDR3 is 15 residues long. The V and J ends lost 3 bases and 8 bases respectively, with 17 bases between them. DNA for the CDR3: TGTGCCAGCTCACCCTCGTTGACCGGGTTGGACATTCAGTACTTC. It codes for CASSPSLTGLDIQYF.

This clone appeared a single time. The rearrangement uses TRBV5-6 and TRBJ2-7, with 8 bases aligning to TRBD2. In germline, CDR1 is SGHDT, CDR2 YYEEEE. This CDR3 is 14 amino acids long. J was trimmed by 3 bases and V by 4 bases; bases with no gene match: 6. CDR3 in amino acids: CASSTARGGYEQYF. The CDR3, as DNA: TGTGCCAGCAGCACAGCCCGGGGGGGCTACGAGCAGTACTTC.

This chain connects TRBV19 to TRBJ2-5; 9 bases agree with TRBD2. CDR1 and CDR2 (germline): LNHDA, SQIVND (reference sequence). The CDR3 is made up of 17 amino acids. The trim removed 5 bases at V and 3 bases at J, leaving 13 bases unmatched. CDR3 in amino acids: CASSLRRGGGAEETQYF. CDR3 DNA sequence: TGTGCCAGTAGTCTCCGGAGGGGCGGGGGGGCCGAAGAGACCCAGTACTTC. The full variable domain, its missing parts supplied by reference TRBV19 and TRBJ2-5, is DGGITQSPKYLFRKEGQNVTLSCEQNLNHDAMYWYRQDPGQGLRLIYYSQIVNDFQKGDIAEGYSVSREKKESFPLTVTSAQKNPTAFYLCASSLRRGGGAEETQYFGPGTRLLVL.

This rearrangement joins TRBV5-1 to TRBJ2-1; D is possibly TRBD1 (6 bases). Trimming pared 0 bases from V and 2 bases from J, leaving 9 bases between. Looked up from germline, CDR1 is SGHRS and CDR2 is YFSETQ. The CDR3 covers 15 residues. The CDR3 region has the DNA TGCGCCAGCAGCTTGGACAGGGTACCCTACAATGAGCAGTTCTTC. It is translated as CASSLDRVPYNEQFF.

The chain joins TRBV11-2 to TRBJ2-3; tentatively, D is TRBD2 (5 bases). CDR1 is SGHAT and CDR2 is FQNNGV in the germline V gene. V lost 0 bases and J lost 0, with 16 bases in between. CDR3 length equals 18 residues. The CDR3 DNA reads as TGTGCCAGCAGCTTAGACAACAGAGGAGGAATTAGCACAGATACGCAGTATTTT. Protein product: CASSLDNRGGISTDTQYF.

The rearrangement uses TRBV11-2 and TRBJ2-7; the match to TRBD1 covers 7 bases. Germline-derived CDR1 and CDR2 are SGHAT and FQNNGV. This CDR3 is built from 13 residues. Unmatched junction bases numbered 7, after V lost 6 bases and J lost 5 bases. CDR3 nucleotide sequence: TGTGCCAGCAGTCGAACGACAGGGAACGAGCAGTACTTC. Its protein product is CASSRTTGNEQYF.

The chain joins TRBV6-1 to TRBJ2-6, with 9 bases aligning to TRBD1. There are 15 residues in the CDR3. Germline assignment: CDR1 MNHNS and CDR2 SASEGT. V shed 7 bases, J shed 4 bases, and the junction held 5 bases outside the gene matches. The CDR3 DNA follows: TGTGCCAGCAACGACAGGGGGTCCGGGGCCAACGTCCTGACTTTC. This translates into CASNDRGSGANVLTF.

The chain employs TRBV18 and TRBJ2-2; D remains unclear. This CDR3 spans 17 amino acids. Between the trimmed V and J ends, which lost 0 bases and 1 base, there was a span of 12 bases. Germline CDR1 is KGHSH and CDR2 is LQKENI. The CDR3 DNA reads as TGTGCCAGCTCACCACCGAACAGTCGTGGGAACACCGGGGAGCTGTTTTTT. Protein sequence: CASSPPNSRGNTGELFF.

The chain is built from TRBV15 and TRBJ2-5, with 12 bases matching TRBD2. Germline lookup yields CDR1 LNHNV and CDR2 YYDKDF (reference sequence). CDR3 length equals 15 residues. Losses at the gene ends were 1 base for V and 3 bases for J; bases not matched to a gene: 0. CDR3 sequence (DNA): TGTGCCACCAGCAGAGGACTAGCGGGAGAAGAGACCCAGTACTTC. Translation gives CATSRGLAGEETQYF. Complete variable domain (other parts from reference TRBV15 and TRBJ2-5): DAMVIQNPRYQVTQFGKPVTLSCSQTLNHNVMYWYQQKSSQAPKLLFHYYDKDFNNEADTPDNFQSRRPNTSFCFLDIRSPGLGDTAMYLCATSRGLAGEETQYFGPGTRLLVL.